A selection of T cell receptor beta chains follows, all from one sample in a study of blood T cell repertoires in COVID-19. The data were produced by immunoSEQ multiplex PCR, yet TCRdb's version contains in-frame clones alone and is incomplete. This repertoire shows approximately 72,000 clones, around 90% found once; its top ten account for around 30%. Sequencing was carried out using peripheral blood. The receptors here all came from a man aged 45-60 years with acute or convalescent COVID-19. Each CDR3 is given with its conserved first and last residue. A D gene is named only where the DNA matches it firmly. Clone size is shown for a subset of rows, as once, few, many or a class of expanded clone.

>NA|TRBD1|18|TRBJ2-6|TRBV27
TGTGCCAGCAGGCCCCTCGGGACAGGTATCTCTGGGGCCAACGTCCTGACTTTC
CASRPLGTGISGANVLTF
>NA|TRBD2|15|TRBJ2-1|TRBV10-1
TGCGCCAGCAGTCTTCTAGCGGCTCCCTACAATGAGCAGTTCTTC
CASSLLAAPYNEQFF
>NA|NA|18|TRBJ2-6|TRBV4-2
TGTGCCAGCAGCCAAGAGGCAGGAATAAACTCTGGGGCCAACGTCCTGACTTTC
CASSQEAGINSGANVLTF
>NA|TRBD1|14|TRBJ1-5|TRBV2
TGTGCCAGCAGAAAGACAGGGGAAAGACAGCCCCAGCATTTT
CASRKTGERQPQHF
>once|TRBD1|14|TRBJ1-3|TRBV25-1
TGTGCCAGCAGTGACACGACAGGGTTTAACACCATATATTTT
CASSDTTGFNTIYF
>few|NA|15|TRBJ1-3|TRBV11-2
TGTGCCAGCAGCTTCGGTCAGGGCTCTGGAAACACCATATATTTT
CASSFGQGSGNTIYF
>few|NA|14|TRBJ1-2|TRBV20-1
TGCAGTGCTAGTTCAACGGGACAAGTGAAAGGCTACACCTTC
CSASSTGQVKGYTF
>once|TRBD1|14|TRBJ1-5|TRBV10-3
TGTGCCATCAGTGAGGGGGGGACAGGAGGGCCCCAGCATTTT
CAISEGGTGGPQHF
>NA|TRBD1|14|TRBJ2-7|TRBV11-1
TGTGCCAGCAGCCCGGGACAGGCCACCTACGAGCAGTACTTC
CASSPGQATYEQYF
>NA|NA|14|TRBJ1-1|TRBV18
TGTGCCAGCTCACAAAAACAGAAAAACACTGAAGCTTTCTTT
CASSQKQKNTEAFF
>few|TRBD1|17|TRBJ2-1|TRBV2
TGTGCCAGCAGTGAAGCTGGACAGGGAAGCTCCTACAATGAGCAGTTCTTC
CASSEAGQGSSYNEQFF
>NA|NA|12|TRBJ1-4|TRBV7-9
TGTGCCAGCAGCGACGGGAATGAAAAACTGTTTTTT
CASSDGNEKLFF
>few|NA|16|TRBJ2-3|TRBV19
TGTGCCAGTAGTAGACAGGGGAGCGGGGGCACAGATACGCAGTATTTT
CASSRQGSGGTDTQYF
>NA|NA|15|TRBJ2-1|TRBV14
TGTGCCAGCAGCCACAGAGGTAGCTCCTACAATGAGCAGTTCTTC
CASSHRGSSYNEQFF
>NA|NA|14|TRBJ2-3|TRBV5-6
TGTGCCAGCAGCCCGAGGGGGAGGGGGGATACGCAGTATTTT
CASSPRGRGDTQYF
>NA|TRBD1|16|TRBJ2-4|TRBV3-1/TRBV3-2
TGTGCCAGCAGCCAAGGACAGGGCCGGGGCAAAAACATTCAGTACTTC
CASSQGQGRGKNIQYF
>NA|NA|16|TRBJ1-3|TRBV10-3
TGTGCCATCAGTGAGTCGAGCCAAGGGGCTGGAAACACCATATATTTT
CAISESSQGAGNTIYF
>NA|NA|17|TRBJ1-3|TRBV28
TGTGCCAGCCTAAACGGGGGGCCCTTAAACTCTGGAAACACCATATATTTT
CASLNGGPLNSGNTIYF
>NA|NA|13|TRBJ2-5|TRBV5-1
TGCGCCAGCAGCACAGGACAAACAGGGACCCAGTACTTC
CASSTGQTGTQYF
>NA|NA|12|TRBJ1-1|TRBV6-5
TGTGCCAGCAGTCGAGCGAACACTGAAGCTTTCTTT
CASSRANTEAFF
>NA|TRBD1|16|TRBJ1-1|TRBV6-1
TGTGCCAGCAGTGCCGGGACAGGGGTGCTAGGCACTGAAGCTTTCTTT
CASSAGTGVLGTEAFF
>NA|TRBD1|13|TRBJ1-2|TRBV6-5
TGTGCCAGCAGTCGGACAGGGGGCTATGGCTACACCTTC
CASSRTGGYGYTF
>NA|NA|15|TRBJ1-5|TRBV6-5
TGTGCCAGCAGGGAGGGGCGTTGGGGCAATCAGCCCCAGCATTTT
CASREGRWGNQPQHF
>NA|TRBD2|16|TRBJ2-3|TRBV10-2
TGCGCCAGCAGGGCACTAGCGGGGGGCTACACAGATACGCAGTATTTT
CASRALAGGYTDTQYF